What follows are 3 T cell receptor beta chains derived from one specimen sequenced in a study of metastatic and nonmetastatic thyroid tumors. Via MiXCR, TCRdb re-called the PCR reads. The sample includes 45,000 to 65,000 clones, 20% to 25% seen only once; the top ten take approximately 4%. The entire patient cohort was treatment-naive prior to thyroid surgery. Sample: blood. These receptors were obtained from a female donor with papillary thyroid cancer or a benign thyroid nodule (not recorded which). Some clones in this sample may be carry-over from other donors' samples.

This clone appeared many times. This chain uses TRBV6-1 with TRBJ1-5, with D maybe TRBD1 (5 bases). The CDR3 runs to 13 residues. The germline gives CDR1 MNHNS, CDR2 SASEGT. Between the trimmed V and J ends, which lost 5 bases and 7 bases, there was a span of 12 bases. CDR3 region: CASSSGLRQPQHF. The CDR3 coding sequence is TGTGCCAGCAGTTCGGGACTGAGACAGCCCCAGCATTTT.

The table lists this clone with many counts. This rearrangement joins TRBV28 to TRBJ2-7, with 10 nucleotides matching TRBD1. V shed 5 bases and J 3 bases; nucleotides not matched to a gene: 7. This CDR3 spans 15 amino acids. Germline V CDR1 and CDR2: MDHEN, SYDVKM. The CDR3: CASSTPGQGYYEQYF. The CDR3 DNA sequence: TGTGCCAGCAGTACCCCGGGACAGGGGTACTACGAGCAGTACTTC. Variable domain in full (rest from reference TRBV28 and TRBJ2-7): DVKVTQSSRYLVKRTGEKVFLECVQDMDHENMFWYRQDPGLGLRLIYFSYDVKMKEKGDIPEGYSVSREKKERFSLILESASTNQTSMYLCASSTPGQGYYEQYFGPGTRLTVT.

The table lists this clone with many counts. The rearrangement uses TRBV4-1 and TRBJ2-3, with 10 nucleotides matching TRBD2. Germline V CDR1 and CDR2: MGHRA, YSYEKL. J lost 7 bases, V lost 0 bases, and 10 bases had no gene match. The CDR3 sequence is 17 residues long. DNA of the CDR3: TGCGCCAGCAGCCAAGAAGTCGGGCTAGCGGGAGTAAATACGCAGTATTTT. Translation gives CASSQEVGLAGVNTQYF.